The 7 T cell receptor beta chains below were found in one sample sequenced in a study of STAT5B mutations in CD4+ large granular lymphocyte leukemia. Here immunoSEQ multiplex PCR was the method, and the copy in TCRdb shows in-frame clones only, minus some. The sample shows tens of thousands of clones, 87% of them seen only once. The sequencing sample was made of CD4+ T cells from blood buffy coats. The receptor set was obtained from a human donor in good health.

This clone was seen only once. This rearrangement joins TRBV15 to TRBJ2-1, with 9 bases fitting TRBD2. The germline V gene encodes CDR1 LNHNV and CDR2 YYDKDF (reference sequence). After removal of 8 bases from V and 8 bases from J, the junction contained 16 bases not matched to a gene. The CDR3 is 16 amino acids. CDR3 DNA sequence: TGTGCCACCTGCCCCTGGGCGGGGGGGTTTGGGGATGAGCAGTTCTTC. Translating it yields CATCPWAGGFGDEQFF.

The chain combines TRBV4-3 with TRBJ2-1, with 7 bases identical to TRBD2. The CDR3 runs 18 residues. Germline V gives CDR1 LGHNA, CDR2 YSLEER. Trimming took 4 bases from V and 5 from J; bases not matched to a gene: 17. CDR3 nucleotide sequence: TGCGCCAGCAGCCTTGTTGAGTCCCGTGGCGGGAGCAACAATGAGCAGTTCTTC. Amino acid sequence: CASSLVESRGGSNNEQFF.

V is TRBV2 and J is TRBJ1-2, with D maybe TRBD1 (5 bases). Germline CDR1 reads SNHLY; CDR2 reads FYNNEI. The V end lost 3 bases, the J end lost 5 bases, and 16 bases lay between the germline ends. CDR3 length: 15 residues. This CDR3 reads CASSEGVLNQYGYTF. The CDR3 DNA sequence: TGTGCCAGCAGTGAGGGGGTTCTGAATCAATATGGCTACACCTTC.

The J gene is TRBJ2-1, the V gene TRBV7-8; 7 bases are shared with TRBD2. This CDR3 is built from 15 residues. The germline V gene encodes CDR1 SGHVS and CDR2 FQNEAQ. The junction had 5 bases not matched to a gene; V was cut back by 3 bases and J by 3 bases. The CDR3 here is CASSFGAGVYNEQFF. The CDR3 coding sequence is TGTGCCAGCAGCTTTGGTGCGGGAGTCTACAATGAGCAGTTCTTC.

The V call is TRBV7-2, the J call TRBJ2-3; tentative D call: TRBD2 (6 bases). Trimming stripped 1 base from V and 0 bases from J, with 11 bases between. This CDR3 is 16 amino acids long. The germline V gene encodes CDR1 SGHTA and CDR2 FQGNSA. The CDR3 DNA follows: TGTGCCAGCAGCTTAGGAGTAGCGGTTAGCACAGATACGCAGTATTTT. As protein: CASSLGVAVSTDTQYF.

V gene TRBV28 combines with J gene TRBJ1-4; D is unresolved. The CDR3 has 18 residues. The V gene's germline CDR1 is MDHEN and CDR2 SYDVKM. Trimming removed 6 bases at V and 0 bases at J, with 20 bases between. CDR3: CASSRERWPSATNEKLFF. Written as DNA, the CDR3 is TGTGCCAGCAGCCGAGAACGCTGGCCTTCTGCAACTAATGAAAAACTGTTTTTT.

The chain combines TRBV7-9 with TRBJ1-4, with D hard to call. Germline V CDR1 and CDR2: SEHNR, FQNEAQ (reference sequence). The CDR3 totals 15 residues. With 1 base removed from V and 7 bases from J, the gap between germline ends came to 13 bases. Written as DNA, the CDR3 is TGTGCCAGCAGCTTAGTGCGCGCCACGAGTGAAAAACTGTTTTTT. This gives the protein CASSLVRATSEKLFF. The complete variable domain, with remaining parts taken from reference TRBV7-9 and TRBJ1-4, reads DTGVSQNPRHKITKRGQNVTFRCDPISEHNRLYWYRQTLGQGPEFLTYFQNEAQLEKSRLLSDRFSAERPKGSFSTLEIQRTEQGDSAMYLCASSLVRATSEKLFFGSGTQLSVL.